This T cell receptor beta chain stems from a study of identical twins. One entry per CDR3 protein, called by TCRdb with MiXCR from the 5' RACE reads. Seen here are some 250,000 distinct CDR3 sequences, 6.5% to 8% observed once, and the top ten hold 13% to 15%. The germline V gene has CDR1 SEHNR and CDR2 FQNEAQ (reference sequence). The CDR3 covers 13 residues. Trimming cost V 5 bases and J 5 bases, with 12 bases left between them. The table lists this clonotype with a few counts. This sample also appeared in a second study, on T cells expressing NK-cell markers. That paper notes: In a group of 5 or 6 donors, dominant NKG2C+ clonotypes represented about 1.0-7.5% of CD8+ T cells.

The sequence was collected from a woman aged 18-29 years in good health. This chain uses TRBV7-9 with TRBJ2-5, with D possibly TRBD1 on 6 matching bases. The sequenced sample was CD8+ T cells sorted from blood. The CDR3 nucleotides are TGTGCCAGCAGCGTGGGGGCGCGCGAGACCCAGTACTTC. The encoded protein is CASSVGARETQYF.